The 11 T cell receptor beta chains below come from one sample, sequenced in a study of blood T cell repertoires in COVID-19. Measured with immunoSEQ multiplex PCR; TCRdb has only the in-frame clones, and not every one. The repertoire consists of approximately 230,000 clones, with about 89% occurring once and the leading ten covering under 2.5%. Sequences were obtained from PBMCs or T cells enriched from blood (not recorded which). Receptors originate from a woman aged 18-35 years who had recovered from COVID-19.

This clone has more than one count but fewer than ten. The V and J genes are TRBV6-5 and TRBJ1-3; 8 bases line up with TRBD1. The germline V gene encodes CDR1 MNHEY and CDR2 SVGAGI. The V segment lost 6 bases and the J segment 4 bases; nucleotides outside the gene matches: 5. CDR3 length equals 14 residues. CDR3 in DNA: TGTGCCAGCAGACTGGACAGGGACGGAAACACCATATATTTT. Amino acid sequence: CASRLDRDGNTIYF.

The rearrangement joins TRBV3-1 (or the pseudogene TRBV3-2) to TRBJ2-7; 10 bases are a match to TRBD2. There are 17 residues in the CDR3. Germline V CDR1 and CDR2: LGHDT, YNNKEL (reference sequence). Germline trimming cut 1 base from V and 6 bases from J; bases unmatched to any gene: 12. The DNA for the CDR3 is TGTGCCAGCAGCCAAGCAGGGCTAGCGGGAGTATCAGGCGAGCAGTACTTC. Its protein is CASSQAGLAGVSGEQYF.

V usage is TRBV4-1 and J usage is TRBJ1-2; no firm D call. Per germline, CDR1 MGHRA and CDR2 YSYEKL. CDR3 size: 14 residues. The V gene lost 2 bases and the J gene lost 8 bases, with 15 bases spanning the gap. CDR3 residues: CASSQPGRRRGYTF. Here the CDR3 DNA reads TGCGCCAGCAGCCAACCCGGGAGACGACGGGGCTACACCTTC.

V gene TRBV18 combines with J gene TRBJ2-7, with D tentatively TRBD1 (6 bases). V was clipped by 3 bases and J by 5 bases, with 17 bases between them. Germline assignment: CDR1 KGHSH and CDR2 LQKENI. The CDR3 runs 15 residues. The CDR3 region has the DNA TGTGCCAGCTCACCGTTAGAGACAGGCCGCGACGAGCAGTACTTC. It yields the protein CASSPLETGRDEQYF.

The V call is TRBV3-1 (or the pseudogene TRBV3-2), the J call TRBJ1-2, with 10 bases aligning to TRBD1. V was clipped by 4 bases and J by 6 bases; unmatched bases: 5. CDR1 is LGHDT and CDR2 is YNNKEL in the germline V gene (reference sequence). This CDR3 contains 14 residues. The chain's CDR3 is CASSPRQGAHGYTF. The CDR3 DNA is TGTGCCAGCAGCCCTCGACAGGGGGCTCATGGCTACACCTTC.

The gene calls are TRBV15 and TRBJ1-4; D possibly corresponds to TRBD1 (6 bases). CDR1 LNHNV and CDR2 YYDKDF come from the germline V gene (reference sequence). Between the trimmed V and J ends, which lost 6 bases and 8 bases, there was a span of 13 bases. The CDR3 has 13 amino acids. Here the CDR3 DNA reads TGTGCCACCAGTACCTCGCAGGGGGAAAAACTGTTTTTT. This encodes CATSTSQGEKLFF.

The gene calls are TRBV20-1 and TRBJ2-3; TRBD2 is a possible D gene (5 bases). The CDR3 contains 13 residues. The V end lost 3 bases, the J end lost 6 bases, and 13 bases lay between the germline ends. CDR1 and CDR2 from the germline V gene are DFQATT and SNEGSKA (reference sequence). The chain's CDR3 is CSASRSVLDTQYF. Written as DNA, the CDR3 is TGCAGTGCTAGTCGTAGCGTCCTGGATACGCAGTATTTT.

Only a few counts were recorded for this clone. J is TRBJ1-5 and V is TRBV6-5; TRBD1 matches at 11 bases. CDR1 is MNHEY and CDR2 is SVGAGI in the germline V gene. The CDR3 contains 13 residues. With V trimmed by 6 bases and J by 7 bases, 2 bases remained unmatched. Written as DNA, the CDR3 is TGTGCCAGCAGCCGGACAGGGGGCCAGCCCCAGCATTTT. The encoded protein is CASSRTGGQPQHF.

The chain couples TRBV29-1 to TRBJ2-3; the match to TRBD2 covers 7 bases. The CDR3 has 12 amino acids. Germline CDR1 reads SQVTM; CDR2 reads ANQGSEA. V lost 7 bases to trimming and J lost 0 bases; unmatched junction nucleotides: 1. CDR3 DNA: TGCAGCGCAGCGGGAAGCACAGATACGCAGTATTTT. Amino acids: CSAAGSTDTQYF.

V usage is TRBV12-5 and J usage is TRBJ1-2; D gene unclear. Germline CDR1 and CDR2: LGHNT and FRNRAP. V was pared by 0 bases and J by 1 base, with 12 bases between. This CDR3 region has 16 residues. CDR3 residues: CASGLVPPEVNYGYTF. The CDR3 bases are TGTGCTAGTGGTTTGGTACCGCCGGAGGTTAACTATGGCTACACCTTC. The variable domain in full, completed from reference TRBV12-5 and TRBJ1-2, reads DARVTQTPRHKVTEMGQEVTMRCQPILGHNTVFWYRQTMMQGLELLAYFRNRAPLDDSGMPKDRFSAEMPDATLATLKIQPSEPRDSAVYFCASGLVPPEVNYGYTFGSGTRLTVV.

J is TRBJ2-1 and V is TRBV6-6; 9 bases line up with TRBD2. V lost 2 bases and J lost 6; bases outside the gene matches: 5. The germline V gene encodes CDR1 MNHNY and CDR2 SVGAGI (reference sequence). The CDR3 covers 15 residues. The CDR3: CASSYLGGGGNEQFF. Here the CDR3 DNA reads TGTGCCAGCAGTTACCTTGGCGGGGGGGGCAATGAGCAGTTCTTC.